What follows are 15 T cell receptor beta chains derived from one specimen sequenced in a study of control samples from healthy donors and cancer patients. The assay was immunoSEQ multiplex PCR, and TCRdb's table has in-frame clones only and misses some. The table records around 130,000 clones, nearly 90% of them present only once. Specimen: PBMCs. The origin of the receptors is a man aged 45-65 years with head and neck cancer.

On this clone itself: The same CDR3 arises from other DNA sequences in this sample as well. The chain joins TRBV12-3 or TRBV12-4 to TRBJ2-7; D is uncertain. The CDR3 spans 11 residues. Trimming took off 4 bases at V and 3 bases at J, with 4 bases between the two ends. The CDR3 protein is CASSSGYEQYF. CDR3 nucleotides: TGTGCCAGCAGTTCCGGCTACGAGCAGTACTTC.

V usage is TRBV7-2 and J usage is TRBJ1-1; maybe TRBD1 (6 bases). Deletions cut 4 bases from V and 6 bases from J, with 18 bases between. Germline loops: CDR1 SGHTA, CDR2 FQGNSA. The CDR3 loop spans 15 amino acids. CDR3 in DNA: TGTGCCAGCAGCTCTCTTCGCCAGGCAGGGGCTGAAGCTTTCTTT. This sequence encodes CASSSLRQAGAEAFF.

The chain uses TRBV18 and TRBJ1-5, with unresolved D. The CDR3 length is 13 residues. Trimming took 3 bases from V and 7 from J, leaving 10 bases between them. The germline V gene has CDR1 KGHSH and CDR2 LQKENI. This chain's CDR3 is CASSPGSRQPQHF. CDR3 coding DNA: TGTGCCAGCTCACCCGGCTCGCGGCAGCCCCAGCATTTT. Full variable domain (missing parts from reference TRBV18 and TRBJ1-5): NAGVMQNPRHLVRRRGQEARLRCSPMKGHSHVYWYRQLPEEGLKFMVYLQKENIIDESGMPKERFSAEFPKEGPSILRIQQVVRGDSAAYFCASSPGSRQPQHFGDGTRLSIL.

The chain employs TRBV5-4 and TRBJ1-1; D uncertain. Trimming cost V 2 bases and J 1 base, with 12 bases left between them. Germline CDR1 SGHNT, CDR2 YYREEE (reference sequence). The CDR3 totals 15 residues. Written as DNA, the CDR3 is TGTGCCAGCAGCTTCTCCGTCAGAGGGAACACTGAAGCTTTCTTT. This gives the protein CASSFSVRGNTEAFF.

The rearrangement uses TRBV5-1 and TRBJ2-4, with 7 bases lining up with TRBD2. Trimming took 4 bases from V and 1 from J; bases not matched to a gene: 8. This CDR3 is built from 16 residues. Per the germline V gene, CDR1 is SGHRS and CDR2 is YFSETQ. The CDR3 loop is CASSLLSGAAKNIQYF. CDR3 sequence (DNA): TGCGCCAGCAGCCTCTTAAGCGGGGCCGCCAAAAACATTCAGTACTTC. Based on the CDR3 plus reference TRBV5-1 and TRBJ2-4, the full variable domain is KAGVTQTPRYLIKTRGQQVTLSCSPISGHRSVSWYQQTPGQGLQFLFEYFSETQRNKGNFPGRFSGRQFSNSRSEMNVSTLELGDSALYLCASSLLSGAAKNIQYFGAGTRLSVL.

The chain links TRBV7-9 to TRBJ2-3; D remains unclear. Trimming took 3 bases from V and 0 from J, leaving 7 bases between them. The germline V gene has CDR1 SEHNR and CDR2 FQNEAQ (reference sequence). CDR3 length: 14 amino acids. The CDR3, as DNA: TGTGCCAGCAGCTTCATCCCCAGCACAGATACGCAGTATTTT. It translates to CASSFIPSTDTQYF.

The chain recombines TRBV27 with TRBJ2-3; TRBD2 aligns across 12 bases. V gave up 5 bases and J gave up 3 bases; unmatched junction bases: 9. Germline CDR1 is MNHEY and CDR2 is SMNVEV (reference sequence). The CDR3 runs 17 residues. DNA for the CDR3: TGTGCCAGCAGTCGGCTAGCGGGGGGGGTGAGAACAGATACGCAGTATTTT. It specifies CASSRLAGGVRTDTQYF.

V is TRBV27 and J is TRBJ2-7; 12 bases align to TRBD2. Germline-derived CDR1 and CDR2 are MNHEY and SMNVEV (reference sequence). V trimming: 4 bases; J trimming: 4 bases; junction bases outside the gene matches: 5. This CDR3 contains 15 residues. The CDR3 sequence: CASSSSGRGIYEQYF. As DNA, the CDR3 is TGTGCCAGCAGTTCTAGCGGGAGGGGGATTTACGAGCAGTACTTC.

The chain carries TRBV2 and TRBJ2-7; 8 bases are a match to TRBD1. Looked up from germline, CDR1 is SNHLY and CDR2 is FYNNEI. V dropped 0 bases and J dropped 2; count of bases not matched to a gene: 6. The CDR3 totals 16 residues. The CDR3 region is CASSEAQGQGTYEQYF. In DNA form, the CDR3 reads TGTGCCAGCAGTGAAGCGCAAGGACAGGGAACCTACGAGCAGTACTTC.

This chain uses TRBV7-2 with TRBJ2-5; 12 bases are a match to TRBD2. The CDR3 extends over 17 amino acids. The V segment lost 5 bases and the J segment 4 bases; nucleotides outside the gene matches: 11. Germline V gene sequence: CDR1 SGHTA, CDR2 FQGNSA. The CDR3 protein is CASSPGLAGPHRETQYF. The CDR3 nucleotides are TGTGCCAGCAGCCCCGGACTAGCGGGACCCCACAGAGAGACCCAGTACTTC.

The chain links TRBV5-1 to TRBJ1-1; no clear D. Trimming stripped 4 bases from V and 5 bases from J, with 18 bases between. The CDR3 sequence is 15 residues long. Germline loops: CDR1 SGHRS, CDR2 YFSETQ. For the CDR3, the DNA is TGCGCCAGCAGCGTCCTGGACTCGTGGACGACTGAAGCTTTCTTT. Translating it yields CASSVLDSWTTEAFF.

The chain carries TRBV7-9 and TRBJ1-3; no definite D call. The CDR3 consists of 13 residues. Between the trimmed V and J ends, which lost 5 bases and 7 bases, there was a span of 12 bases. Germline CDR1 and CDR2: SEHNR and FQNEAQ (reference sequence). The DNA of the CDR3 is TGTGCCAGCAGCAAAGACGTCCGGAACACCATATATTTT. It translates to CASSKDVRNTIYF. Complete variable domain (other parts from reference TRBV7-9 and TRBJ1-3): DTGVSQNPRHKITKRGQNVTFRCDPISEHNRLYWYRQTLGQGPEFLTYFQNEAQLEKSRLLSDRFSAERPKGSFSTLEIQRTEQGDSAMYLCASSKDVRNTIYFGEGSWLTVV.

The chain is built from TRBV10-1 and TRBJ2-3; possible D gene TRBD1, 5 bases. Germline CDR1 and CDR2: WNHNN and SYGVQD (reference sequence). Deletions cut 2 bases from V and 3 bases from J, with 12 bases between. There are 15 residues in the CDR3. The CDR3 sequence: CASSETGRPTDTQYF. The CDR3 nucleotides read TGCGCCAGCAGTGAGACAGGCAGACCGACAGATACGCAGTATTTT.

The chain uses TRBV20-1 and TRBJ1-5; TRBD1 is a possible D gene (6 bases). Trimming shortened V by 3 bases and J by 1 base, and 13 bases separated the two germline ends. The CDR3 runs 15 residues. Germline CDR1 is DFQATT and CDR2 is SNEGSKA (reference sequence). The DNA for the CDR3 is TGCAGTGCTAGTTCACAGGGTGGCAGCAATCAGCCCCAGCATTTT. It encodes CSASSQGGSNQPQHF.

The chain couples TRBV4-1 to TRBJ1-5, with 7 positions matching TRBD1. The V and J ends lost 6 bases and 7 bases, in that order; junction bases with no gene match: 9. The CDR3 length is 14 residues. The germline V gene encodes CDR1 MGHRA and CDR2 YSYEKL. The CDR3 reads CASSRATGEQPQHF. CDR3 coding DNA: TGCGCCAGCAGTCGCGCTACAGGGGAACAGCCCCAGCATTTT.